This TCR beta chain was sequenced in a study of T cells in Graves' hyperthyroidism and ophthalmopathy. Looking at the study overall: It was at initial diagnosis, before any treatment, that peripheral blood was collected.

A sample of blood taken at first hyperthyroidism diagnosis preceded any ophthalmopathy symptoms. Researchers amplified the TCR beta CDR3 regions from RNA transcripts. The HTBI set primed first-round TCR CDR3 RT-PCR. TCRdb re-called the multiplex PCR reads through MiXCR, storing one row per CDR3 protein. The data show approximately 400,000 distinct CDR3 sequences, approximately 12% seen once. Note on this clonotype: Its antigen is still unknown.

Germline V gene lookup returns CDR1 SQVTM and CDR2 ANQGSEA. V lost 7 bases and J lost 4, with 17 bases in between. The CDR3 is 14 residues long. General study findings and limits: Before onset, by a median of approximately 6.8 months, the model predicted ophthalmopathy.

This receptor was identified in a young man with Graves' hyperthyroidism that later progressed to Graves' ophthalmopathy. The J gene is TRBJ1-5, the V gene TRBV29-1, with a possible D match to TRBD1 (6 bases). Sample: blood. The CDR3 here is CSARLQGVNQPQHF. In DNA form, the CDR3 reads TGCAGCGCCCGCCTACAGGGTGTTAATCAGCCCCAGCATTTT.